The rows below give T cell receptor beta chains drawn from one sample of a study of blood T cell repertoires in COVID-19. TCRdb's table, derived via immunoSEQ multiplex PCR, lists solely in-frame clones and lacks some. The data contain fewer than 350,000 clones, about 91% of them singletons. The sequencing sample was made of peripheral blood. The receptors were gathered from a woman in her twenties or thirties with COVID-19, enrolled during active disease. Both conserved end residues are part of each CDR3. The D gene is left open where the match is weak.

V gene: TRBV3-1/TRBV3-2
D gene: NA
CDR3 length: 23
J gene: TRBJ2-6
CDR3 DNA: TGTGCCAGCAGCCCCCTTCTCGGAGACGGGCTAGCGAGCCCGGAGAGTGGGGCCAACGTCCTGACTTTC
CDR3 protein: CASSPLLGDGLASPESGANVLTF

V gene: TRBV10-3
D gene: NA
CDR3 length: 11
J gene: TRBJ1-5
CDR3 DNA: TGTGCCATCAGATTATATCAGCCCCAGCATTTT
CDR3 protein: CAIRLYQPQHF

V gene: TRBV5-6
D gene: NA
CDR3 length: 14
J gene: TRBJ1-1
CDR3 DNA: TGTGCCAGCAGCTTTGGGGGGGCGCGAACTGAAGCTTTCTTT
CDR3 protein: CASSFGGARTEAFF

V gene: TRBV5-6
D gene: NA
CDR3 length: 13
J gene: TRBJ2-1
CDR3 DNA: TGTGCCAGCAGCTTGGCGCCAGGCAATGAGCAGTTCTTC
CDR3 protein: CASSLAPGNEQFF

V gene: TRBV3-1/TRBV3-2
D gene: NA
CDR3 length: 15
J gene: TRBJ1-5
CDR3 DNA: TGTGCCAGCAGCCAAGATCCGGGGGGCAATCAGCCCCAGCATTTT
CDR3 protein: CASSQDPGGNQPQHF

V gene: TRBV6-5
D gene: NA
CDR3 length: 15
J gene: TRBJ1-1
CDR3 DNA: TGTGCCAGCAGAGACGGGAGGGCGGAGAACACTGAAGCTTTCTTT
CDR3 protein: CASRDGRAENTEAFF

V gene: TRBV18
D gene: NA
CDR3 length: 14
J gene: TRBJ1-2
CDR3 DNA: TGTGCCAGCTCACCACCGGGCTTAGGCTATGGCTACACCTTC
CDR3 protein: CASSPPGLGYGYTF

V gene: TRBV5-1
D gene: NA
CDR3 length: 14
J gene: TRBJ2-5
CDR3 DNA: TGCGCCAGCAGCTTGTCGGGAACTGGTGAGACCCAGTACTTC
CDR3 protein: CASSLSGTGETQYF

V gene: TRBV9
D gene: TRBD2
CDR3 length: 14
J gene: TRBJ2-5
CDR3 DNA: TGTGCCAGCAGCGTAGGACTAGCGGAAGAGACCCAGTACTTC
CDR3 protein: CASSVGLAEETQYF

V gene: TRBV28
D gene: NA
CDR3 length: 17
J gene: TRBJ1-2
CDR3 DNA: TGTGCCAGCAGTTCCCCAATGACCGGGAAGGTGCTCTATGGCTACACCTTC
CDR3 protein: CASSSPMTGKVLYGYTF

V gene: TRBV11-2
D gene: TRBD2
CDR3 length: 16
J gene: TRBJ2-2
CDR3 DNA: TGTGCCAGCAGCTCTGGACTAGCGGGGGGCACCGGGGAGCTGTTTTTT
CDR3 protein: CASSSGLAGGTGELFF

V gene: TRBV7-9
D gene: TRBD1
CDR3 length: 15
J gene: TRBJ1-1
CDR3 DNA: TGTGCCAGCAGCTACCCGGGACAGGGGAACACTGAAGCTTTCTTT
CDR3 protein: CASSYPGQGNTEAFF

V gene: TRBV2
D gene: NA
CDR3 length: 15
J gene: TRBJ1-6
CDR3 DNA: TGTGCCAGCAGTAGAACGGGTAGCCATAATTCACCCCTCCACTTT
CDR3 protein: CASSRTGSHNSPLHF

V gene: TRBV6-5
D gene: NA
CDR3 length: 14
J gene: TRBJ1-1
CDR3 DNA: TGTGCCAGCAGCGAGTACAGGGTCAACACTGAAGCTTTCTTT
CDR3 protein: CASSEYRVNTEAFF

V gene: TRBV28
D gene: NA
CDR3 length: 12
J gene: TRBJ1-2
CDR3 DNA: TGTGCCAGCAGGTCGACTTCTTATGGCTACACCTTC
CDR3 protein: CASRSTSYGYTF

V gene: TRBV7-9
D gene: NA
CDR3 length: 15
J gene: TRBJ2-3
CDR3 DNA: TGTGCCAGCAGCTCTTTCTCCCTTCAGTCAGATACGCAGTATTTT
CDR3 protein: CASSSFSLQSDTQYF

V gene: TRBV5-5
D gene: NA
CDR3 length: 13
J gene: TRBJ1-2
CDR3 DNA: TGTGCCAGCAGCCCCGACAGGTCCTATGGCTACACCTTC
CDR3 protein: CASSPDRSYGYTF

V gene: TRBV6-6
D gene: NA
CDR3 length: 13
J gene: TRBJ2-3
CDR3 DNA: TGTGCCAGCAGATCGACTAGCACAGATACGCAGTATTTT
CDR3 protein: CASRSTSTDTQYF

V gene: TRBV6-5
D gene: NA
CDR3 length: 15
J gene: TRBJ2-2
CDR3 DNA: TGTGCCAGCAGTTACTCTTCGGGGAACCTCCGGGAGCTGTTTTTT
CDR3 protein: CASSYSSGNLRELFF

V gene: TRBV5-1
D gene: NA
CDR3 length: 13
J gene: TRBJ1-1
CDR3 DNA: TGCGCCAGCAGCTTGGATAATGACAGGCAAGCTTTCTTT
CDR3 protein: CASSLDNDRQAFF

V gene: TRBV15
D gene: NA
CDR3 length: 13
J gene: TRBJ2-3
CDR3 DNA: TGTGCCACCAGCAGAGTGGCCCTGGATACGCAGTATTTT
CDR3 protein: CATSRVALDTQYF

V gene: TRBV5-1
D gene: NA
CDR3 length: 15
J gene: TRBJ2-5
CDR3 DNA: TGCGCCAGCAGCTTGGGTGGGCTAAATCAAGAGACCCAGTACTTC
CDR3 protein: CASSLGGLNQETQYF

V gene: TRBV18
D gene: NA
CDR3 length: 15
J gene: TRBJ1-1
CDR3 DNA: TGTGCCAGCTCACCTGGGGAGGGGGTGAGAACTGAAGCTTTCTTT
CDR3 protein: CASSPGEGVRTEAFF

V gene: TRBV4-1
D gene: NA
CDR3 length: 14
J gene: TRBJ1-2
CDR3 DNA: TGCGCCAGCAGCCAAGTAGAGGGATATTTTGGCTACACCTTC
CDR3 protein: CASSQVEGYFGYTF

V gene: TRBV11-2
D gene: TRBD1
CDR3 length: 16
J gene: TRBJ2-2
CDR3 DNA: TGTGCCAGCAGCTCCCCGGGACAGGGGGGCACCGGGGAGCTGTTTTTT
CDR3 protein: CASSSPGQGGTGELFF

V gene: TRBV5-1
D gene: TRBD2
CDR3 length: 17
J gene: TRBJ2-5
CDR3 DNA: TGCGCCAGCAGCTTGGCCAGTAGCGGGGGGGCTCAAGAGACCCAGTACTTC
CDR3 protein: CASSLASSGGAQETQYF

V gene: TRBV3-1/TRBV3-2
D gene: NA
CDR3 length: 15
J gene: TRBJ1-2
CDR3 DNA: TGTGCCAGCAGCCCAACCCTTGGGGGGAGCTATGGCTACACCTTC
CDR3 protein: CASSPTLGGSYGYTF

V gene: TRBV29-1
D gene: TRBD1
CDR3 length: 13
J gene: TRBJ2-5
CDR3 DNA: TGCAGCGGCAACAGGGGGGCGGGCGAGACCCAGTACTTC
CDR3 protein: CSGNRGAGETQYF

V gene: TRBV10-2
D gene: TRBD2
CDR3 length: 16
J gene: TRBJ2-5
CDR3 DNA: TGCGCCAGCAGTGAGGCCGGGGGGACTAGCCAAGAGACCCAGTACTTC
CDR3 protein: CASSEAGGTSQETQYF

V gene: TRBV28
D gene: TRBD1
CDR3 length: 14
J gene: TRBJ1-6
CDR3 DNA: TGTGCCAGCAGTCAGACAGGGGCAAATTCACCCCTCCACTTT
CDR3 protein: CASSQTGANSPLHF

V gene: TRBV5-1
D gene: TRBD1
CDR3 length: 13
J gene: TRBJ1-2
CDR3 DNA: TGCGCCAGCAGCGCTGGGACAGGCTATGGCTACACCTTC
CDR3 protein: CASSAGTGYGYTF

V gene: TRBV11-2
D gene: NA
CDR3 length: 10
J gene: TRBJ2-7
CDR3 DNA: TGTGCCAGCAGCGCGAGGGAGCAGTACTTC
CDR3 protein: CASSAREQYF

V gene: TRBV7-9
D gene: NA
CDR3 length: 10
J gene: TRBJ1-1
CDR3 DNA: TGTGCCAGCAGCTCGAGGGTGGCTTTCTTT
CDR3 protein: CASSSRVAFF

V gene: TRBV15
D gene: NA
CDR3 length: 15
J gene: TRBJ1-4
CDR3 DNA: TGTGCCGACACGCTGGATGGCGCCGTTAATGAAAAACTGTTTTTT
CDR3 protein: CADTLDGAVNEKLFF

V gene: TRBV2
D gene: NA
CDR3 length: 16
J gene: TRBJ1-1
CDR3 DNA: TGTGCCAGCAGTGAGAGGGGGTGGGCAATGAACACTGAAGCTTTCTTT
CDR3 protein: CASSERGWAMNTEAFF

V gene: TRBV5-4
D gene: TRBD2
CDR3 length: 14
J gene: TRBJ2-3
CDR3 DNA: TGTGCCAGCAGCTTGCGGGGGGGAACAGATACGCAGTATTTT
CDR3 protein: CASSLRGGTDTQYF

V gene: TRBV7-3
D gene: TRBD1
CDR3 length: 14
J gene: TRBJ2-2
CDR3 DNA: TGTGCCAGCAGCTCCCAGGGGGCCACCGGGGAGCTGTTTTTT
CDR3 protein: CASSSQGATGELFF

V gene: TRBV3-1/TRBV3-2
D gene: TRBD1
CDR3 length: 17
J gene: TRBJ1-3
CDR3 DNA: TGTGCCAGCAGCCCACACTCAACCACAGGGGGTAGAAACACCATATATTTT
CDR3 protein: CASSPHSTTGGRNTIYF

V gene: TRBV7-6
D gene: NA
CDR3 length: 16
J gene: TRBJ2-5
CDR3 DNA: TGTGCCAGCAGCTCAAGACAGGCGGTGGGTCAAGAGACCCAGTACTTC
CDR3 protein: CASSSRQAVGQETQYF

V gene: TRBV5-1
D gene: NA
CDR3 length: 15
J gene: TRBJ1-5
CDR3 DNA: TGCGCCAGCAGCCTGACGGGGAATAGCAATCAGCCCCAGCATTTT
CDR3 protein: CASSLTGNSNQPQHF

V gene: TRBV28
D gene: TRBD1
CDR3 length: 15
J gene: TRBJ1-3
CDR3 DNA: TGTGCCAGCGGCCTACCGGGACAGGGAGGAAACACCATATATTTT
CDR3 protein: CASGLPGQGGNTIYF

V gene: TRBV7-2
D gene: TRBD1
CDR3 length: 15
J gene: TRBJ2-1
CDR3 DNA: TGTGCCAGCAGCCTCCGACAGGGTTCACTCAATGAGCAGTTCTTC
CDR3 protein: CASSLRQGSLNEQFF

V gene: TRBV6-6
D gene: TRBD1
CDR3 length: 13
J gene: TRBJ1-5
CDR3 DNA: TGTGCCAGCGGGACAGTTAGCAATCAGCCCCAGCATTTT
CDR3 protein: CASGTVSNQPQHF

V gene: TRBV19
D gene: TRBD1
CDR3 length: 14
J gene: TRBJ1-1
CDR3 DNA: TGTGCCAGTAGCGCAGGGGGCGAAAACACTGAAGCTTTCTTT
CDR3 protein: CASSAGGENTEAFF

V gene: TRBV2
D gene: NA
CDR3 length: 14
J gene: TRBJ2-3
CDR3 DNA: TGTGCCAGCAGTGAACAGCGAAGCACAGATACGCAGTATTTT
CDR3 protein: CASSEQRSTDTQYF